This entry features one T cell receptor (beta chain) sequence. What it recognizes is unknown. TCRdb reanalyzed the 5' RACE reads and collapses them to one entry per CDR3 protein, without DNA. In all, the sample yields over 150,000 distinct CDR3 sequences. The CDR3 is 15 residues long. CDR1 and CDR2 from the germline V gene are MNHEY and SMNVEV (reference sequence). The data derive from a study of T cells expressing NK-cell markers. Study summary: The authors derived TCR beta repertoires from sorted CD3+CD56+NKG2C+, CD3+CD56+NKG2C- and CD3+CD56-NKG2C+ T cells. Whole-study results and caveats: The same clonotypes also predominated in the CD3+CD56-NKG2C+ fraction of a handful of donors.

The rearrangement uses TRBV27 and TRBJ2-1; TCRdb's D gene call, TRBD1, goes unchecked for lack of DNA. This sequence was found in a man aged 18 to 69 in good health. What was sequenced was blood T cells: a sorted CD56 or NKG2C T cell subset, CD4+ or CD8+ T cells, or bulk PBMC T cells (not recorded which). This chain's CDR3 is CASSPRGVEYNEQFF.